The rows below give T cell receptor beta chains drawn from one sample of a study of radiotherapy plus CTLA-4 blockade in lung cancer. Method: immunoSEQ multiplex PCR; TCRdb's copy keeps in-frame clones and lacks some. The sample includes 34,000 or so clones, about 69% seen only once; the top ten take roughly 15%. Here the sequenced sample was peripheral blood, taken from a patient treated with radiotherapy plus ipilimumab. The receptors were gathered from a human donor with non-small cell lung cancer that progressed on radiotherapy plus ipilimumab. Each CDR3 is given with its conserved first and last residue. The order of the fields is clone size, V gene, J gene, D gene, CDR3 protein, CDR3 DNA. D genes are given only for firm matches. Size values are once, few and many counts, or a class for expanded clones, and some rows have none.

few	TRBV7-2	TRBJ1-1	-	CASSLALGGGGGAFF	TGTGCCAGCAGCTTAGCGCTTGGAGGGGGTGGGGGAGCTTTCTTT
-	TRBV5-1	TRBJ2-7	-	CASSFQGSAANEQYF	TGCGCCAGCAGCTTCCAGGGATCCGCCGCTAACGAGCAGTACTTC
few	TRBV6-5	TRBJ1-6	-	CASSYLVTEDSPLHF	TGTGCCAGCAGTTACTTAGTAACAGAGGATTCACCCCTCCACTTT
once	TRBV7-6	TRBJ2-7	TRBD1	CASSSRDRASYEQYF	TGTGCCAGCAGCTCCCGCGACAGGGCCTCCTACGAGCAGTACTTC
-	TRBV5-4	TRBJ2-5	-	CASSSQGYQETQYF	TGTGCCAGCAGCTCCCAAGGGTACCAAGAGACCCAGTACTTC
-	TRBV7-6	TRBJ2-4	-	CASSSSTGTRPNIQYF	TGTGCCAGCAGCTCTAGCACCGGGACGAGACCAAACATTCAGTACTTC
-	TRBV7-9	TRBJ2-7	TRBD1	CASSSIRGPLNEQYF	TGTGCCAGCAGCTCCATCAGGGGGCCGCTAAACGAGCAGTACTTC
-	TRBV6-5	TRBJ1-1	TRBD1	CASSYGTGTGAFF	TGTGCCAGCAGTTACGGGACAGGGACGGGGGCTTTCTTT
few	TRBV9	TRBJ1-1	TRBD1	CASSAQGVNTEAFF	TGTGCCAGCAGCGCACAGGGGGTGAACACTGAAGCTTTCTTT
-	TRBV6-5	TRBJ2-7	-	CASSPGRYEQYF	TGTGCCAGCAGCCCCGGGCGCTACGAGCAGTACTTC
once	TRBV10-2	TRBJ2-5	TRBD2	CASSPGTKIQETQYF	TGCGCCAGCAGTCCAGGGACTAAAATACAAGAGACCCAGTACTTC
-	TRBV10-3	TRBJ2-7	-	CAISEKGGHSSYEQYF	TGTGCCATCAGTGAGAAGGGGGGCCACAGCTCCTACGAGCAGTACTTC